The source of this TCR beta chain is a study of blood T cell repertoires in COVID-19. The method was immunoSEQ multiplex PCR; TCRdb's version includes in-frame clones alone and lacks a portion of them. This sample has 80,000 or so clones, with about 80% found just once. Germline V gene data show CDR1 as LGHDT and CDR2 as YNNKEL (reference sequence). J gave up 4 bases and V 1 base, and 4 bases lay outside the gene matches. This CDR3 is 15 amino acids long. The TCR comes from a woman in her seventies with acute or convalescent COVID-19. The chain couples TRBV3-1 (or the pseudogene TRBV3-2) to TRBJ1-2, with 9 positions matching TRBD1. What was sequenced was peripheral blood. The CDR3 nucleotides read TGTGCCAGCAGCCAAGGGACAGGGGAGGGCTATGGCTACACCTTC. It is translated as CASSQGTGEGYGYTF.